This TCR beta chain comes out of a study of T cells after yellow fever vaccination. In TCRdb, the 5' RACE reads were re-called with MiXCR into one record per CDR3 protein. There are around 180,000 distinct CDR3 sequences in the sample; approximately 6.2% occur only once, and 2.9% lies in the top ten. Notes on the study in general: By day 5 rather than day 15, the secondary response had peaked, though it was weaker. Primary-vaccination clones mostly resurfaced post-booster (approximately 96% CD4, about 87% CD8).

The germline V and J ends were trimmed by 3 bases and 4 bases, with 15 bases remaining between them. Per the germline V gene, CDR1 is DFQATT and CDR2 is SNEGSKA (reference sequence). This CDR3 comprises 14 residues. There are many counts of this clonotype. Antigen unknown. The chain combines TRBV20-1 with TRBJ1-1, with D unresolved. This TCR was recovered from a young man who received the YFV17D yellow fever vaccine. The source was CD4+ T cells sorted from PBMCs, collected on the day of the first yellow fever vaccination. As DNA, the CDR3 is TGCAGTGCTAGTTCCATCTCCGGGAGCACTGAAGCTTTCTTT. It codes for CSASSISGSTEAFF.